The 19 T cell receptor beta chains below all came from one sample that was sequenced in a study of radiotherapy plus CTLA-4 blockade in lung cancer. Method: immunoSEQ multiplex PCR; TCRdb's copy keeps in-frame clones and lacks some. The sample comprises about 77,000 clones, just under 75% of which are singletons, and roughly 10% rests with the top ten. The source material was peripheral blood, sampled from a patient treated with radiotherapy plus ipilimumab. The receptors derive from a human donor with non-small cell lung cancer whose response to radiotherapy plus ipilimumab could not be evaluated.

The chain carries TRBV30 and TRBJ2-5, with TRBD2 matching 15 bases. Trimming cost V 7 bases and J 4 bases; bases outside gene matches: 7. From germline, CDR1 is GTSNPN and CDR2 SVGIG (reference sequence). This CDR3 has 15 residues. Here the CDR3 DNA reads TGTGCCTCCCTCCCGGGACTAGCGGGAGGAGAGACCCAGTACTTC. As protein: CASLPGLAGGETQYF.

The chain carries TRBV6-5 and TRBJ2-7; 7 positions match TRBD2. In germline, CDR1 is MNHEY, CDR2 SVGAGI. V lost 6 bases and J lost 2; bases outside the gene matches: 10. CDR3 size: 15 residues. CDR3 coding DNA: TGTGCCAGCAGGGCGATGACTAGCACCACCTACGAGCAGTACTTC. It is translated as CASRAMTSTTYEQYF.

The V and J genes are TRBV4-1 and TRBJ2-3, with 9 bases aligning to TRBD2. This CDR3 contains 18 residues. With V trimmed by 4 bases and J by 2 bases, 13 bases remained unmatched. Germline CDR1 MGHRA, CDR2 YSYEKL. CDR3 amino acids: CASSPPVRASGNTDTQYF. The CDR3 coding sequence is TGCGCCAGCAGCCCTCCCGTACGGGCTAGCGGGAACACAGATACGCAGTATTTT.

This clone has just one count. The CDR3 region has the DNA TGCGCCAGCAGCCAAGCCAGGAATAGCAATCAGCCCCAGCATTTT. It encodes CASSQARNSNQPQHF. The V call is TRBV4-1, the J call TRBJ1-5; D uncertain. V was trimmed by 1 base and J by 0 bases, leaving 7 bases between them. CDR1 is MGHRA, CDR2 YSYEKL, per germline. The CDR3 consists of 15 residues.

The CDR3 is CASSLASGGTQYF. CDR3 nucleotide sequence: TGTGCCAGCAGCTTAGCTTCAGGAGGTACGCAGTATTTT. The J gene is TRBJ2-3, the V gene TRBV13; weak D call: TRBD2 (5 bases). This CDR3 spans 13 amino acids. The V gene's germline CDR1 is PRHDT and CDR2 FYEKMQ (reference sequence). V was cut by 1 base and J by 8 bases, with 10 bases left in between.

The V call is TRBV7-2, the J call TRBJ2-5, with 11 positions matching TRBD2. CDR1 SGHTA and CDR2 FQGNSA come from the germline V gene. This CDR3 has 16 residues. J gave up 10 bases and V 2 bases, and 12 bases lay outside the gene matches. The CDR3 region is CASSLTISGGGIGQYF. The CDR3 DNA is TGTGCCAGCAGCTTAACCATTAGCGGGGGGGGGATCGGCCAGTACTTC.

This chain uses TRBV6-5 with TRBJ1-6; 9 bases agree with TRBD1. The germline gives CDR1 MNHEY, CDR2 SVGAGI. The CDR3 sequence is 16 residues long. Trimming took 4 bases from V and 9 from J; bases not matched to a gene: 10. CDR3 nucleotides: TGTGCCAGCAGTTCCCCGGACAGGGGAGTAGGTTCACCCCTCCACTTT. This translates into CASSSPDRGVGSPLHF.

This chain links TRBV4-1 with TRBJ2-7; 9 positions agree with TRBD1. The V gene's germline CDR1 is MGHRA and CDR2 YSYEKL. The trim removed 3 bases at V and 0 bases at J, leaving 3 bases unmatched. The CDR3 is 15 amino acids. The CDR3 reads CASSQPGQGSYEQYF. As DNA, the CDR3 is TGCGCCAGCAGCCAGCCGGGACAGGGCTCCTACGAGCAGTACTTC.

The rearrangement joins TRBV29-1 to TRBJ1-1; D not resolved. Trimming took off 7 bases at V and 4 bases at J, with 13 bases between the two ends. The CDR3 is 12 amino acids. Germline CDR1 and CDR2: SQVTM and ANQGSEA. The CDR3, as DNA: TGCAGCGCCGCAATTAGTGGCACTGAAGCTTTCTTT. This gives the protein CSAAISGTEAFF.

V usage is TRBV30 and J usage is TRBJ1-5, with 8 bases aligning to TRBD1. The CDR3 is made up of 15 amino acids. V gave up 3 bases and J gave up 2 bases; unmatched junction bases: 6. CDR1 is GTSNPN and CDR2 is SVGIG in the germline V gene (reference sequence). CDR3 in DNA: TGTGCCTGGAGCGGACAGGGTTGGGGCAATCAGCCCCAGCATTTT. It translates to CAWSGQGWGNQPQHF.

This rearrangement joins TRBV18 to TRBJ2-2; D gene ambiguous. CDR3 size: 14 residues. Per the germline V gene, CDR1 is KGHSH and CDR2 is LQKENI. Trimming pared 1 base from V and 4 bases from J, leaving 7 bases between. DNA of the CDR3: TGTGCCAGCTCACCACAGGCAGGCACCGGGGAGCTGTTTTTT. It codes for CASSPQAGTGELFF.

The rearrangement joins TRBV7-2 to TRBJ2-2, with 10 bases aligning to TRBD2. From germline, CDR1 is SGHTA and CDR2 FQGNSA. Trimming at V came to 6 bases and at J to 0 bases, leaving 4 bases not matched to a gene. This CDR3 comprises 16 residues. This chain's CDR3 is CASRGAGGANTGELFF. As DNA, the CDR3 is TGTGCCAGCAGAGGAGCGGGGGGGGCGAACACCGGGGAGCTGTTTTTT.

The gene calls are TRBV6-5 and TRBJ1-6; TRBD1 matches at 7 bases. Per germline, CDR1 MNHEY and CDR2 SVGAGI. The CDR3 is 15 residues long. Trimming removed 0 bases from V and 6 bases from J; junction bases left unmatched: 2. The CDR3 loop reads CASSYSQGVNSPLHF. CDR3 DNA: TGTGCCAGCAGTTACTCGCAGGGGGTTAATTCACCCCTCCACTTT.

V is TRBV5-1 and J is TRBJ1-1; D is ambiguous. Trimming took off 2 bases at V and 0 bases at J, with 14 bases between the two ends. From germline, CDR1 is SGHRS and CDR2 YFSETQ. The CDR3 has 16 residues. In DNA form, the CDR3 reads TGCGCCAGCAGCTTCCTTCCGATTACTATGAACACTGAAGCTTTCTTT. It is translated as CASSFLPITMNTEAFF.

The rearrangement links TRBV5-1 to TRBJ1-2; tentatively, D is TRBD1 (5 bases). Trimming shortened V by 0 bases and J by 4 bases, and 13 bases separated the two germline ends. There are 15 residues in the CDR3. The V gene's germline CDR1 is SGHRS and CDR2 YFSETQ. CDR3 residues: CASSLDGGWSYGYTF. Here the CDR3 DNA reads TGCGCCAGCAGCTTGGACGGGGGTTGGAGCTATGGCTACACCTTC. The full variable domain, rest sourced from reference TRBV5-1 and TRBJ1-2, is KAGVTQTPRYLIKTRGQQVTLSCSPISGHRSVSWYQQTPGQGLQFLFEYFSETQRNKGNFPGRFSGRQFSNSRSEMNVSTLELGDSALYLCASSLDGGWSYGYTFGSGTRLTVV.

The rearrangement joins TRBV4-1 to TRBJ2-2, with D tentatively TRBD2 (6 bases). Deletions cut 1 base from V and 6 bases from J, with 6 bases between. The CDR3 totals 13 residues. CDR1 is MGHRA and CDR2 is YSYEKL in the germline V gene. The CDR3 region has the DNA TGCGCCAGCAGCCAAGGACTAGCCGGGGAGCTGTTTTTT. Encoded protein: CASSQGLAGELFF.

This chain links TRBV6-1 with TRBJ2-2, with a weak D call TRBD1 (6 bases). The CDR3 is 14 residues long. Germline values: CDR1 MNHNS, CDR2 SASEGT. V was clipped by 9 bases and J by 3 bases, with 14 bases between them. CDR3 protein: CARNKGVYTGELFF. As DNA, the CDR3 is TGTGCCAGGAATAAGGGGGTTTACACCGGGGAGCTGTTTTTT.

This chain uses TRBV7-2 with TRBJ2-3; no firm D call. The germline V gene has CDR1 SGHTA and CDR2 FQGNSA. The V gene lost 2 bases and the J gene lost 2 bases, with 5 bases spanning the gap. This CDR3 is built from 13 residues. The CDR3, as DNA: TGTGCCAGCAGCTTACCCAACACAGATACGCAGTATTTT. Its protein is CASSLPNTDTQYF.

This rearrangement joins TRBV5-6 to TRBJ2-5, with TRBD2 matching over 11 bases. Trimming removed 0 bases from V and 5 bases from J; junction bases left unmatched: 3. Germline V gene lookup returns CDR1 SGHDT and CDR2 YYEEEE. The CDR3 runs 15 residues. As DNA, the CDR3 is TGTGCCAGCAGCTTGGGACTAGCGGGAATTGAGACCCAGTACTTC. Residues: CASSLGLAGIETQYF.